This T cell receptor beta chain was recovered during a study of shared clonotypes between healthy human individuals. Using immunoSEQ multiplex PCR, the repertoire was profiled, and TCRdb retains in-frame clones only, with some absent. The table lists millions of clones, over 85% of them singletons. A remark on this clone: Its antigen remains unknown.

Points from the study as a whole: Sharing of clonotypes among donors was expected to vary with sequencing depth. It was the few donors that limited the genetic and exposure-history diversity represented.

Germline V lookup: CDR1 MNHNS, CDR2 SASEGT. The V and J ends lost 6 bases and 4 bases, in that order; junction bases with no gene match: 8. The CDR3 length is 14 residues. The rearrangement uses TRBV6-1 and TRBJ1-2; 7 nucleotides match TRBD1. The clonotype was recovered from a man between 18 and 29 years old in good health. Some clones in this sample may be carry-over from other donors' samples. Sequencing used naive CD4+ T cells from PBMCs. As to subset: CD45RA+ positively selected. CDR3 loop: CASSFSGGSYGYTF. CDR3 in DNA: TGTGCCAGCAGCTTCTCAGGGGGGTCCTATGGCTACACCTTC.